These 9 T cell receptor beta chains were sequenced from one sample in a study of T cell repertoires in cytomegalovirus infection. TCRdb redid the calling of the reads with MiXCR, one entry per CDR3 protein. Of roughly 230,000 distinct CDR3 sequences in the sample, over 20% were seen once. The sample consisted of CD8+ T cells from PBMCs. These receptors were obtained from a human donor in good health (CMV status not recorded). Some clones in this sample may be carry-over from other donors' samples.

The chain links TRBV2 to TRBJ1-2, with D possibly matching TRBD1 (6 bases). Trimming removed 6 bases at V and 0 bases at J, with 14 bases between. The V gene's germline CDR1 is SNHLY and CDR2 FYNNEI. The CDR3 contains 15 residues. Here the CDR3 DNA reads TGTGCCAGCAGGAACCGGGACAACTCTAACTATGGCTACACCTTC. This codes for CASRNRDNSNYGYTF.

At least ten counts were recorded for this clonotype. The rearrangement uses TRBV7-8 and TRBJ1-5, with a weak D call TRBD1 (5 bases). CDR3 length: 13 amino acids. Germline V gene data show CDR1 as SGHVS and CDR2 as FQNEAQ. Trimming removed 4 bases at V and 7 bases at J, with 11 bases between. CDR3 loop: CASSSGQGQPQHF. CDR3 nucleotides: TGTGCCAGCAGCTCGGGCCAGGGACAGCCCCAGCATTTT. The full variable domain, with the rest looked up from reference TRBV7-8 and TRBJ1-5, is GAGVSQSPRYKVAKRGQDVALRCDPISGHVSLFWYQQALGQGPEFLTYFQNEAQLDKSGLPSDRFFAERPEGSVSTLKIQRTQQEDSAVYLCASSSGQGQPQHFGDGTRLSIL.

V is TRBV9 and J is TRBJ1-5; maybe TRBD1 (6 bases). Germline-derived CDR1 and CDR2 are SGDLS and YYNGEE. Deletions cut 3 bases from V and 0 bases from J, with 10 bases between. CDR3 length equals 15 residues. CDR3 residues: CASSEGGGSNQPQHF. The CDR3 region has the DNA TGTGCCAGCAGCGAGGGGGGAGGTAGCAATCAGCCCCAGCATTTT.

This clonotype was detected a few times. V gene TRBV5-4 combines with J gene TRBJ2-5, with a tentative D call TRBD2 (6 bases). The CDR3 sequence is 21 residues long. Trimming shortened V by 3 bases and J by 4 bases, and 34 bases separated the two germline ends. The germline CDR1 and CDR2 sequences are SGHNT and YYREEE (reference sequence). The CDR3 sequence is CASSSETNRDSDPLEGETQYF. In DNA, the CDR3 is TGTGCCAGCAGCTCGGAAACGAACCGGGACTCCGACCCTCTGGAGGGAGAGACCCAGTACTTC. Based on the CDR3 plus reference TRBV5-4 and TRBJ2-5, the full variable domain is ETGVTQSPTHLIKTRGQQVTLRCSSQSGHNTVSWYQQALGQGPQFIFQYYREEENGRGNFPPRFSGLQFPNYSSELNVNALELDDSALYLCASSSETNRDSDPLEGETQYFGPGTRLLVL.

The J gene is TRBJ2-5, the V gene TRBV20-1; D might be TRBD2 (5 bases). This CDR3 has 14 amino acids. Germline loops: CDR1 DFQATT, CDR2 SNEGSKA (reference sequence). Trimming stripped 0 bases from V and 5 bases from J, with 13 bases between. The CDR3 loop reads CSARDLTRLETQYF. The DNA for the CDR3 is TGCAGTGCTAGAGACCTCACTAGATTGGAGACCCAGTACTTC.

This clonotype turned up a few times. The V and J genes are TRBV7-6 and TRBJ2-7; D uncertain. This CDR3 is 12 amino acids long. The V end lost 5 bases, the J end lost 5 bases, and 10 bases lay between the germline ends. From germline, CDR1 is SGHVS and CDR2 FNYEAQ. The CDR3: CASSNSPDEQYF. Written as DNA, the CDR3 is TGTGCCAGCAGCAACAGTCCCGACGAGCAGTACTTC.

This clonotype was observed many times. The rearrangement uses TRBV4-1 and TRBJ2-1; D is unresolved. The CDR3 is 15 amino acids. Trimming took off 0 bases at V and 2 bases at J, with 8 bases between the two ends. Germline-derived CDR1 and CDR2 are MGHRA and YSYEKL. The CDR3 spells CASSQEETTYNEQFF. DNA of the CDR3: TGCGCCAGCAGCCAAGAAGAAACCACCTACAATGAGCAGTTCTTC.

The gene calls are TRBV28 and TRBJ2-5, with TRBD1 matching over 8 bases. Germline loops: CDR1 MDHEN, CDR2 SYDVKM. The V gene end was trimmed by 6 bases and the J gene end by 3 bases; junction bases not matched to a gene: 12. The CDR3 totals 16 residues. The CDR3 region is CASRPPGGAWEETQYF. The CDR3 nucleotides are TGTGCCAGCAGACCACCAGGGGGCGCGTGGGAAGAGACCCAGTACTTC. The variable domain in full, completed from reference TRBV28 and TRBJ2-5, reads DVKVTQSSRYLVKRTGEKVFLECVQDMDHENMFWYRQDPGLGLRLIYFSYDVKMKEKGDIPEGYSVSREKKERFSLILESASTNQTSMYLCASRPPGGAWEETQYFGPGTRLLVL.

The CDR3 is CASSSPTDPYEQYF. The CDR3 DNA reads as TGTGCCAGCAGTTCACCGACGGATCCCTACGAGCAGTACTTC. The V call is TRBV28, the J call TRBJ2-7; D not certain. The CDR3 loop spans 14 amino acids. Deletions cut 4 bases from V and 2 bases from J, with 12 bases between. CDR1 and CDR2 (germline): MDHEN, SYDVKM. The full variable domain, completed using reference TRBV28 and TRBJ2-7, is DVKVTQSSRYLVKRTGEKVFLECVQDMDHENMFWYRQDPGLGLRLIYFSYDVKMKEKGDIPEGYSVSREKKERFSLILESASTNQTSMYLCASSSPTDPYEQYFGPGTRLTVT.